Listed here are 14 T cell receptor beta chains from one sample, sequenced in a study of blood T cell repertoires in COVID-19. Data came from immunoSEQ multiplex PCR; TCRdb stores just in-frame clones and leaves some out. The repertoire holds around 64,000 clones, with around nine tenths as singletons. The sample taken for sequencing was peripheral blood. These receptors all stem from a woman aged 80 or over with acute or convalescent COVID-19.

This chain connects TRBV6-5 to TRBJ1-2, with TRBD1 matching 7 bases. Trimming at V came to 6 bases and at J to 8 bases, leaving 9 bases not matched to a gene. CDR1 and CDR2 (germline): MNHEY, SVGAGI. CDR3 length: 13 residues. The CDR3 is CASRTKGAKGYTF. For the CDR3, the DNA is TGTGCCAGCAGGACGAAGGGGGCGAAGGGCTACACCTTC.

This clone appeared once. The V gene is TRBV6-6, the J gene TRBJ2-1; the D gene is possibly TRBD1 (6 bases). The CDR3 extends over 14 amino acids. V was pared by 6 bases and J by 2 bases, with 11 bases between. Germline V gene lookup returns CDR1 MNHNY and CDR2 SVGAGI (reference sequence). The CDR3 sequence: CASRGRDTYNEQFF. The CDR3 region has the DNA TGTGCCAGCAGGGGCAGGGACACCTACAATGAGCAGTTCTTC.

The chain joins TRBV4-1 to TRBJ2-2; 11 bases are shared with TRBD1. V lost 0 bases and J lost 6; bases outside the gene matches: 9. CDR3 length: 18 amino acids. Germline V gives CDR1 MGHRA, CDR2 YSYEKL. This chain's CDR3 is CASSQEFLGQGAAGELFF. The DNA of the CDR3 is TGCGCCAGCAGCCAAGAGTTTTTAGGACAGGGGGCGGCCGGGGAGCTGTTTTTT.

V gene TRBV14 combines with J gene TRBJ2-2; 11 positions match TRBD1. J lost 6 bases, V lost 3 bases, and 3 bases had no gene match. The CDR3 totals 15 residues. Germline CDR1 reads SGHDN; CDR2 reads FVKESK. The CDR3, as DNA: TGTGCCAGCAGCCAGGGACAGGGGGTTGCCGGGGAGCTGTTTTTT. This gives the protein CASSQGQGVAGELFF. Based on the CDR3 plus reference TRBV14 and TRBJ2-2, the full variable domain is EAGVTQFPSHSVIEKGQTVTLRCDPISGHDNLYWYRRVMGKEIKFLLHFVKESKQDESGMPNNRFLAERTGGTYSTLKVQPAELEDSGVYFCASSQGQGVAGELFFGEGSRLTVL.

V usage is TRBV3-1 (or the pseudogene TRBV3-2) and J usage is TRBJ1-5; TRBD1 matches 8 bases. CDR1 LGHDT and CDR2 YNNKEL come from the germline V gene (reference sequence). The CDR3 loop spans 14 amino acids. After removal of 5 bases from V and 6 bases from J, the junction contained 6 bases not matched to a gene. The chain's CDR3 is CASSVGTGSQPQHF. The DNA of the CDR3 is TGTGCCAGCAGCGTCGGGACAGGTAGTCAGCCCCAGCATTTT.

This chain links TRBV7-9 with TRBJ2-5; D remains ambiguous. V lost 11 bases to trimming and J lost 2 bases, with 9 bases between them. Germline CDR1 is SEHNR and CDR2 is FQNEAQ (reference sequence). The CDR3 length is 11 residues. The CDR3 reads CAGVEQETQYF. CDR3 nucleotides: TGTGCCGGAGTGGAGCAAGAGACCCAGTACTTC.

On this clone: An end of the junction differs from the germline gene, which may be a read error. CDR3 residues: CAMSADRAPGTGELFF. CDR3 bases: TGTGCCATGAGTGCCGACAGGGCCCCGGGCACCGGGGAGCTGTTTTTT. The rearrangement joins TRBV10-3 to TRBJ2-2; 7 nucleotides align to TRBD1. Looked up from germline, CDR1 is ENHRY and CDR2 is SYGVKD. This CDR3 region has 16 residues.

CDR3: CASSVSTYNEQFF. The CDR3 DNA is TGTGCCAGCAGCGTATCGACTTACAATGAGCAGTTCTTC. This rearrangement joins TRBV9 to TRBJ2-1; D is unclear. The V and J ends lost 1 base and 4 bases respectively, with 6 bases between them. The CDR3 is 13 amino acids. The germline CDR1 and CDR2 sequences are SGDLS and YYNGEE.

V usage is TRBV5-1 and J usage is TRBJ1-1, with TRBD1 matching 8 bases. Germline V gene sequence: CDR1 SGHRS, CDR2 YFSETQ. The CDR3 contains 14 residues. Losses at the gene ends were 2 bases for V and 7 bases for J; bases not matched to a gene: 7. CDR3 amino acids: CASSLGQGLGEAFF. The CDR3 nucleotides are TGCGCCAGCAGCTTAGGACAGGGTTTAGGTGAAGCTTTCTTT.

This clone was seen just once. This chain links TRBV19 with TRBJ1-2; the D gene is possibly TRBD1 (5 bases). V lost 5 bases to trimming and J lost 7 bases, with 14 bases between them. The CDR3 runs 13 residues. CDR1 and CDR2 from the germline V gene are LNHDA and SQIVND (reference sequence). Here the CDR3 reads CASSPQGESGYTF. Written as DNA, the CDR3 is TGTGCCAGTAGTCCCCAGGGTGAGTCTGGCTACACCTTC.

In DNA, the CDR3 is TGCGCCAGCAGCTTGGATGGGGACACAAAAACTCAGCCCCAGCATTTT. This translates into CASSLDGDTKTQPQHF. The chain couples TRBV5-1 to TRBJ1-5, with D maybe TRBD1 (6 bases). The V end was cut by 0 bases, the J end by 6 bases, with 16 bases between. The CDR3 is 16 residues long. Looked up from germline, CDR1 is SGHRS and CDR2 is YFSETQ.

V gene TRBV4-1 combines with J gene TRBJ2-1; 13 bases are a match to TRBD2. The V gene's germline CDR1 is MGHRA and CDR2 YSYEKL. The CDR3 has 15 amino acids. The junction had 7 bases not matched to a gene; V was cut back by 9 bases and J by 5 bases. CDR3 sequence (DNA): TGCGCCAGTAGCACTAGCGGGGGGGCCCACAATGAGCAGTTCTTC. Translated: CASSTSGGAHNEQFF.

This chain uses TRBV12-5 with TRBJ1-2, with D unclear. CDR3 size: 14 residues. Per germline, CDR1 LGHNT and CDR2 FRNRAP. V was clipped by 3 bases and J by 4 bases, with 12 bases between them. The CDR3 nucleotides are TGTGCTAGTGGTTTACCCGAGGGCTCCTATGGCTACACCTTC. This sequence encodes CASGLPEGSYGYTF.

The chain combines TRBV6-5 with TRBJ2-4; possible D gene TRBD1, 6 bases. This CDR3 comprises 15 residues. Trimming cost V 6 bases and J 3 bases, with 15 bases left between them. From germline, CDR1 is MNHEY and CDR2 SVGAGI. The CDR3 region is CASRGHLDSKNIQYF. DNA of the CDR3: TGTGCCAGCAGGGGACATTTAGACAGCAAAAACATTCAGTACTTC.